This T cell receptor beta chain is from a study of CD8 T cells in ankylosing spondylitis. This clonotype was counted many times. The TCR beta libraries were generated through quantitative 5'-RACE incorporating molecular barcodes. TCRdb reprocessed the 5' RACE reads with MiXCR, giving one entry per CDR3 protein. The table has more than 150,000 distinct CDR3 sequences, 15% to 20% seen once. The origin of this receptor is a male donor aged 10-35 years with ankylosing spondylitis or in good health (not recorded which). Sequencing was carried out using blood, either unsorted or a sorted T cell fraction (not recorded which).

The CDR3 region is CSAPTSGSSYNEQFF. In DNA, the CDR3 is TGCAGCGCTCCGACTAGCGGGAGCTCCTACAATGAGCAGTTCTTC. J is TRBJ2-1 and V is TRBV29-1; 12 bases match TRBD2. Unmatched junction bases numbered 4, after V lost 7 bases and J lost 0 bases. Germline assignment: CDR1 SQVTM and CDR2 ANQGSEA. The CDR3 is made up of 15 amino acids.